Sequencing of this TCR beta chain was carried out in a study of cytomegalovirus exposure and HLA in healthy donors. Study-wide findings and caveats: Among TCR sequences, most were rare, though some public TCRs appeared in many donors. According to a later analysis, TCR clusters from the first cohort tended to co-occur in the roughly 120 validation repertoires. The classifier was said to identify cytomegalovirus status with high specificity and sensitivity.

In regard to this clone: Its antigen is not known.

Data came from immunoSEQ multiplex PCR; TCRdb stores just in-frame clones and leaves some out. The sample holds about 98,000 clones, around 88% seen once. The donors were part of the validation cohort, which consisted of more than 90 subjects and was separate from the first cohort of 600 to 850 subjects. The CDR3 contains 14 residues. The V end was cut by 0 bases, the J end by 3 bases, with 9 bases between. In germline, CDR1 is SGDLS, CDR2 YYNGEE. The source is a woman younger than 45 in good health and CMV-seronegative. The sequenced sample consisted of PBMCs. This chain connects TRBV9 to TRBJ1-1, with a possible D match to TRBD1 (5 bases). CDR3 amino acids: CASSVGGEYTEAFF. CDR3 coding DNA: TGTGCCAGCAGCGTAGGGGGCGAGTACACTGAAGCTTTCTTT.